This is a list of T cell receptor beta chains from one sample in a study of blood T cell repertoires in COVID-19. Repertoires were generated with immunoSEQ multiplex PCR, while TCRdb's copy carries only in-frame clones and drops some. The repertoire holds roughly 110,000 clones, with roughly 80% as singletons. The sequencing sample was made of peripheral blood. The receptors stem from a woman in her fifties or sixties with acute or convalescent COVID-19. Both conserved end residues are trimmed from each CDR3. The order of the fields is V gene, CDR3 length, J gene, CDR3 protein.

>TRBV12-3/TRBV12-4|11|TRBJ1-3
ASSLGRGNTIY
>TRBV7-9|15|TRBJ2-3
ASSFSLAGDLTDTQY
>TRBV19|15|TRBJ1-4
ASSIFFVRRGGEKLF
>TRBV15|15|TRBJ1-1
ATSRPHEGARYTEAF
>TRBV12-3/TRBV12-4|10|TRBJ1-2
ASSLQGYGYT
>TRBV12-3/TRBV12-4|11|TRBJ1-1
ASSWDSYTEAF
>TRBV19|12|TRBJ2-2
ASSGQGYTGELF
>TRBV30|13|TRBJ1-2
AWSVVDGGPYGYT
>TRBV10-3|13|TRBJ2-2
AISEGRDRTGELF
>TRBV3-1/TRBV3-2|14|TRBJ2-2
ASSLGLGSGGRELF
>TRBV5-5|13|TRBJ2-7
ASSLVGTGLNEQY
>TRBV2|15|TRBJ1-6
ASTSSRSAGFNSPLH
>TRBV24-1|10|TRBJ2-1
ATSNRMGEQF
>TRBV5-1|13|TRBJ2-3
ASSSPVPGTDTQY
>TRBV3-1/TRBV3-2|15|TRBJ1-3
ASSQSEMRILGNTIY
>TRBV28|14|TRBJ2-2
ASSLAGLLNTGELF
>TRBV6-5|13|TRBJ1-4
ASSSTGGTNEKLF
>TRBV5-1|12|TRBJ1-1
ASSLQGVNTEAF
>TRBV2|11|TRBJ2-7
ASLRDNSYEQY
>TRBV18|14|TRBJ1-2
ASSPPSRDSYYGYT
>TRBV28|13|TRBJ1-6
ASLLQGSYNSPLH
>TRBV28|13|TRBJ2-3
ASSGWTSGTDTQY
>TRBV27|14|TRBJ1-1
ASSLDRGRGITEAF
>TRBV11-2|13|TRBJ1-3
ASSSLQGAGNTIY
>TRBV10-2|13|TRBJ1-2
ASRFRDRGSDGYT
>TRBV9|12|TRBJ2-7
ASSVGTGYDEQY
>TRBV6-6|13|TRBJ1-2
ASSYYQGASYGYT
>TRBV27|11|TRBJ2-7
ASSYRGQYEQY
>TRBV5-1|12|TRBJ2-3
ASSLTSVTDTQY